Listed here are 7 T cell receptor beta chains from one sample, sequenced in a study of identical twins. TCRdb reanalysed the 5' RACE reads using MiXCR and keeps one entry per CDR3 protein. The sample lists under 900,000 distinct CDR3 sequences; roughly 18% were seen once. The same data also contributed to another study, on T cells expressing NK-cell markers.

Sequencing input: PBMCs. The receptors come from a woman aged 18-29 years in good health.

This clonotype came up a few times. The CDR3 reads CSVVRDSTDTQYF. CDR3 nucleotides: TGCAGCGTTGTCCGGGACAGCACAGATACGCAGTATTTT. The chain has TRBV29-1 and TRBJ2-3; D tentatively reads TRBD1 or TRBD2 (5 bases each). Germline V gene data show CDR1 as SQVTM and CDR2 as ANQGSEA. The CDR3 is 13 amino acids. With 4 bases removed from V and 0 bases from J, the gap between germline ends came to 8 bases.

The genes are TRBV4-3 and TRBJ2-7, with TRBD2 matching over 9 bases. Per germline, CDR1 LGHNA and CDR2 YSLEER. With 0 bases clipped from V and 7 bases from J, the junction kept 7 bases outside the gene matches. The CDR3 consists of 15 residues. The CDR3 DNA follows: TGCGCCAGCAGCCAAGACCCCCTAGCGGGGCGTGAGCAGTACTTC. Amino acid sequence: CASSQDPLAGREQYF.

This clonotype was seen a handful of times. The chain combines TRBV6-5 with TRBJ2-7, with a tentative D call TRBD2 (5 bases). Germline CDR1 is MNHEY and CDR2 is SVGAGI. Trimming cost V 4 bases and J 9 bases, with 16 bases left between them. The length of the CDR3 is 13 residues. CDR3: CASSSDSPPVQYF. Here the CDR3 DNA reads TGTGCCAGCAGTTCGGACTCACCACCAGTGCAGTACTTC.

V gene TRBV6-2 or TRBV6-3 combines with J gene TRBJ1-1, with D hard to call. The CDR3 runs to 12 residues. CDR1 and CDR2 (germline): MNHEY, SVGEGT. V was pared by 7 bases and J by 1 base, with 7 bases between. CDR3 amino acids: CASKTENTEAFF. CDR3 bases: TGTGCCAGCAAAACAGAGAACACTGAAGCTTTCTTT.

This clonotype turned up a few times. CDR3 amino acids: CASPDRGGIEAFF. CDR3 nucleotides: TGTGCCAGCCCGGACAGGGGGGGAATTGAAGCTTTCTTT. The chain joins TRBV6-1 to TRBJ1-1; 10 nucleotides line up with TRBD1. With V trimmed by 8 bases and J by 7 bases, 7 bases remained unmatched. The CDR3 totals 13 residues. The germline V gene encodes CDR1 MNHNS and CDR2 SASEGT.

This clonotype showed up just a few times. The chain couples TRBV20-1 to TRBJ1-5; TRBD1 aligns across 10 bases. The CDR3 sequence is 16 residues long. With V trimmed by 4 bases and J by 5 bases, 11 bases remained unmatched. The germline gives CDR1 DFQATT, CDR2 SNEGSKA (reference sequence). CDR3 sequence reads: CSATSGTGELDQPQHF. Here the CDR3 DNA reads TGCAGTGCTACCTCCGGGACAGGGGAGTTGGATCAGCCCCAGCATTTT.

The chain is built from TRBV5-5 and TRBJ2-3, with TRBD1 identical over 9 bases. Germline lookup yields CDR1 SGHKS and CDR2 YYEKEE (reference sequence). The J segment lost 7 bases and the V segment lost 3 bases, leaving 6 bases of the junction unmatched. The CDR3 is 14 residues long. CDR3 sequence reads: CASSYGTGLYTQYF. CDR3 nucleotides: TGTGCCAGCAGCTACGGGACAGGGCTCTATACGCAGTATTTT. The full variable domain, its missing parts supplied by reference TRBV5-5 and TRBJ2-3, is DAGVTQSPTHLIKTRGQQVTLRCSPISGHKSVSWYQQVLGQGPQFIFQYYEKEERGRGNFPDRFSARQFPNYSSELNVNALLLGDSALYLCASSYGTGLYTQYFGPGTRLTVL.